This T cell receptor beta chain was observed in a study of T cells in Graves' hyperthyroidism and ophthalmopathy. General study findings and limits: In simple terms, a model built on 13 V-J features told ophthalmopathy apart from stable hyperthyroidism.

TCR beta CDR3 regions were amplified from RNA transcripts. A set of HTBI primers served as the primers for a first-round RT-PCR of the TCR CDR3. TCRdb used MiXCR to reprocess the multiplex PCR reads, holding one entry per CDR3 protein. Found here are some 360,000 distinct CDR3 sequences, 15% to 20% of them singletons; the top ten hold 15%. This clonotype was seen many times. Its specificity is not known. The length of the CDR3 is 15 residues. V was cut by 2 bases and J by 5 bases, with 15 bases left in between. CDR1 and CDR2 from the germline V gene are MNHEY and SMNVEV (reference sequence). The chain employs TRBV27 and TRBJ2-5; D may be TRBD1 (6 bases). The receptor was isolated from a woman between 40 and 55 years old with Graves' ophthalmopathy. Sequencing was performed on blood. The CDR3 nucleotides read TGTGCCAGCAGTTTAAGCGGACTCCAGGGGGAGACCCAGTACTTC. Translated, it gives CASSLSGLQGETQYF.